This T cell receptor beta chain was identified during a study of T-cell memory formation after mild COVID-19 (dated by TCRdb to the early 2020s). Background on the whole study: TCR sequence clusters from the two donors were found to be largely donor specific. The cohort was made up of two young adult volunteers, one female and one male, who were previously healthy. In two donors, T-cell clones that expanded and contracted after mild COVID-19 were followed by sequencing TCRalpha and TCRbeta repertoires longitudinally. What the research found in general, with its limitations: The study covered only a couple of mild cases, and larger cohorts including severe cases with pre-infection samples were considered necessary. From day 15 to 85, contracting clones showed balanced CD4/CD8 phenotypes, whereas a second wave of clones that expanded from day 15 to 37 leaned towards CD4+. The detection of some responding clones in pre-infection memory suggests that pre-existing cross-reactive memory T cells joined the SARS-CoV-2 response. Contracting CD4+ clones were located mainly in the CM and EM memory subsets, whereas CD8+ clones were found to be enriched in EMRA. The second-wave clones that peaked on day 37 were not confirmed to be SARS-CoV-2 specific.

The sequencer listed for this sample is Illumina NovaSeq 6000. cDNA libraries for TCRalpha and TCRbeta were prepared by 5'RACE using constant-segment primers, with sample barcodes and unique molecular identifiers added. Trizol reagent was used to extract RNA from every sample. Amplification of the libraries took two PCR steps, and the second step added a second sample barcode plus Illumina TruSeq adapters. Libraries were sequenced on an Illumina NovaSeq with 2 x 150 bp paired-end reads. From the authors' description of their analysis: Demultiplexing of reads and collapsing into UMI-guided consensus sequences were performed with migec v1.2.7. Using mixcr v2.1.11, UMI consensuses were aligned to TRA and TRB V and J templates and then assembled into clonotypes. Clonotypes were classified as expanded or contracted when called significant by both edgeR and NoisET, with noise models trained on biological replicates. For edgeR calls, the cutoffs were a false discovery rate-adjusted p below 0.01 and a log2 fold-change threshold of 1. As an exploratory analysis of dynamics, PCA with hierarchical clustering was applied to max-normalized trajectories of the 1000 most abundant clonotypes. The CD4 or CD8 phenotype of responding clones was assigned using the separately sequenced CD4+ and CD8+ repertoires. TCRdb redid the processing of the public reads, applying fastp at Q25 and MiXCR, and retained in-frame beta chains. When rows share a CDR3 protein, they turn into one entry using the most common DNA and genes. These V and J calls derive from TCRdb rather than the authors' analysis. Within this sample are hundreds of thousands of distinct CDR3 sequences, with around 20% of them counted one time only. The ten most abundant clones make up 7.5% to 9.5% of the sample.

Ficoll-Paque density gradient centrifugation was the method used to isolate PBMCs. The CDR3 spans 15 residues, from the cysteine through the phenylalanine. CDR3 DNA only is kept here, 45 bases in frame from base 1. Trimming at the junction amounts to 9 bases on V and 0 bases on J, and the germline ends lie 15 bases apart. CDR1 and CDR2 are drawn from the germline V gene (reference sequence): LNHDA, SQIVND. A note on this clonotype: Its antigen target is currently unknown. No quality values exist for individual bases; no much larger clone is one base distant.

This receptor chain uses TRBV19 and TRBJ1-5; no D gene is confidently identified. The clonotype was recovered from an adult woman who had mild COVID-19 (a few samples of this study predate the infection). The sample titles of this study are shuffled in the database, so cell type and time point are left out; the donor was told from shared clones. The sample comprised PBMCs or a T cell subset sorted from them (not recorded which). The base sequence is TGTGCCAGCCGAACATACGGAGATAGCAATCAGCCCCAGCATTTT. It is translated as CASRTYGDSNQPQHF.